The 9 T cell receptor beta chains in this list originate from one sample, sequenced in a study of blood T cells in healthy people across ages. A second PCR, run for about 7 to 11 cycles, used a sample-barcoded 5' primer plus a J-beta primer mix. Each CDR3 protein gets one entry after TCRdb re-called the 5' RACE reads with MiXCR. This sample carries around 1,700,000 distinct CDR3 sequences, 28% of them seen once, and the ten largest clones take about 7.7%. Sequencing was carried out using blood. These receptors all stem from a woman aged 25 to 39 in good health.

The genes are TRBV5-1 and TRBJ2-2; D may be TRBD1 (6 bases). The germline gives CDR1 SGHRS, CDR2 YFSETQ. Between the trimmed V and J ends, which lost 4 bases and 5 bases, there was a span of 18 bases. The CDR3 is 16 amino acids. The CDR3 region is CASSLETGLGTGELFF. CDR3 nucleotide sequence: TGCGCCAGCAGCCTAGAGACAGGTCTTGGAACCGGGGAGCTGTTTTTT. Together with reference TRBV5-1 and TRBJ2-2, the CDR3 gives the full variable domain: KAGVTQTPRYLIKTRGQQVTLSCSPISGHRSVSWYQQTPGQGLQFLFEYFSETQRNKGNFPGRFSGRQFSNSRSEMNVSTLELGDSALYLCASSLETGLGTGELFFGEGSRLTVL.

The CDR3 region has the DNA TGTGCCAGCAGCGATCGCCGGGACAGGTTCACAGATACGCAGTATTTT. The encoded protein is CASSDRRDRFTDTQYF. The chain couples TRBV7-9 to TRBJ2-3; 8 bases align to TRBD1. Trimming removed 5 bases from V and 2 bases from J; junction bases left unmatched: 9. There are 16 residues in the CDR3. Germline V CDR1 and CDR2: SEHNR, FQNEAQ (reference sequence).

This clonotype was observed at least ten times. V and J are TRBV12-5 and TRBJ2-7; TRBD2 agrees at 12 bases. Trimming removed 5 bases from V and 1 base from J; junction bases left unmatched: 9. The CDR3 is made up of 17 amino acids. Germline lookup yields CDR1 LGHNT and CDR2 FRNRAP. For the CDR3, the DNA is TGTGCTAGTGGTCACGGACTAGCGGGACTTTTATCCTACGAGCAGTACTTC. Its translation is CASGHGLAGLLSYEQYF.

This chain links TRBV5-1 with TRBJ1-1; 7 bases are shared with TRBD1. V shed 2 bases, J shed 4 bases, and the junction held 5 bases outside the gene matches. The CDR3 has 14 amino acids. CDR1 SGHRS and CDR2 YFSETQ come from the germline V gene. CDR3 in DNA: TGCGCCAGCAGCTTTACAGGGGAGGGCACTGAAGCTTTCTTT. Protein product: CASSFTGEGTEAFF. The full variable domain, with the rest looked up from reference TRBV5-1 and TRBJ1-1, is KAGVTQTPRYLIKTRGQQVTLSCSPISGHRSVSWYQQTPGQGLQFLFEYFSETQRNKGNFPGRFSGRQFSNSRSEMNVSTLELGDSALYLCASSFTGEGTEAFFGQGTRLTVV.

As regards this clonotype: An end of the junction differs from the germline gene, which may be a read error. The chain uses TRBV6-4 and TRBJ1-5; no clear D gene. Germline CDR1 is MRHNA and CDR2 is SNTAGT. The CDR3 has 13 amino acids. As DNA, the CDR3 is TGTGCCAACAGTGAGAACAGCAATCAGCCCCAGCATTTT. This sequence encodes CANSENSNQPQHF.

There are a few counts of this clonotype. The chain has TRBV5-1 and TRBJ1-4; D not certain. V was shortened by 0 bases and J by 8 bases, with 17 bases between the two germline ends. The CDR3 is 16 residues long. The germline V gene has CDR1 SGHRS and CDR2 YFSETQ. CDR3: CASSLVVGSRIEKLFF. CDR3 nucleotide sequence: TGCGCCAGCAGCTTGGTGGTTGGGTCAAGGATCGAAAAACTGTTTTTT. The full variable domain, in which reference TRBV5-1 and TRBJ1-4 provide the parts outside the CDR3, is KAGVTQTPRYLIKTRGQQVTLSCSPISGHRSVSWYQQTPGQGLQFLFEYFSETQRNKGNFPGRFSGRQFSNSRSEMNVSTLELGDSALYLCASSLVVGSRIEKLFFGSGTQLSVL.

This chain joins TRBV2 and TRBJ2-5; TRBD2 agrees at 10 bases. Germline CDR1 SNHLY, CDR2 FYNNEI. CDR3 length equals 16 residues. V lost 7 bases, J lost 3 bases, and 11 bases stayed unmatched. The CDR3 protein is CASNQSLAGAKETQYF. The CDR3 DNA reads TGTGCCAGCAACCAGTCCCTAGCGGGGGCGAAAGAGACCCAGTACTTC.

The J gene is TRBJ2-5, the V gene TRBV7-2, with D perhaps matching TRBD2 (6 bases). From germline, CDR1 is SGHTA and CDR2 FQGNSA. The CDR3 is made up of 15 amino acids. Trimming stripped 5 bases from V and 2 bases from J, with 15 bases between. The CDR3 here is CASSAARGIQETQYF. In nucleotides, the CDR3 is TGTGCCAGCAGCGCCGCGCGGGGAATACAAGAGACCCAGTACTTC.

This clonotype has a count of ten or more. The chain employs TRBV20-1 and TRBJ2-7; no definite D call. The CDR3 runs to 17 residues. Germline CDR1 is DFQATT and CDR2 is SNEGSKA (reference sequence). The V end was cut by 3 bases, the J end by 4 bases, with 25 bases between. The CDR3 loop reads CSASLPTSANRLYEQYF. The CDR3 DNA reads TGCAGTGCTAGTTTGCCCACCTCCGCAAACCGGCTTTACGAGCAGTACTTC.